This TCR beta chain is from a study of T cells in Graves' hyperthyroidism and ophthalmopathy. Study conclusions and caveats: In validation, the model predicted ophthalmopathy. These predictions came a median about 6.2 months before onset.

Patients between 18 and 65 years old had hyperthyroidism, newly diagnosed and lasting under 2 months. There were TCR beta CDR3 regions amplified from RNA transcripts. The HTBI primer set drove a first-round RT-PCR of the TCR CDR3. TCRdb reprocessed the multiplex PCR reads with MiXCR, giving one entry per CDR3 protein. The table includes a few hundred thousand distinct CDR3 sequences, about 43% detected once. This clonotype was detected many times. Its antigen remains unknown. CDR1 is SQVTM and CDR2 is ANQGSEA in the germline V gene. This CDR3 spans 14 amino acids. Trimming left V 0 bases short and J 3 bases short, with 11 bases between.

The sample comprised peripheral blood or thyroid tissue (not recorded which). The J gene is TRBJ1-2, the V gene TRBV29-1; the D is unclear. The sequence was collected from a woman aged 18-30 years with Graves' hyperthyroidism. The CDR3 here is CSVEDPGRDYGYTF. CDR3 DNA: TGCAGCGTTGAAGACCCCGGGCGGGACTATGGCTACACCTTC.